Presented here are 21 T cell receptor beta chains from one specimen sequenced in a study of T cells after posttransplantation cyclophosphamide (dated by TCRdb to 2015 to 2016). Receptors were amplified or captured by the immunoSEQ multiplex PCR assay. TCRdb retrieved this table from immuneACCESS and kept in-frame rearrangements only. Not all clones are present; in checked studies, unresolved V genes account for under half, and no reason is known for the remainder. The sample includes thousands of clones, with approximately 98% observed a single time. The top ten hold 0.5% to 0.65% of the sample. The source material was naive CD8+ T cells sorted from PBMCs. These receptors all stem from a woman under 40 in good health and a related stem cell transplant donor.

This clone has a single count. V usage is TRBV28 and J usage is TRBJ2-7, with 9 nucleotides matching TRBD1. CDR3 size: 15 residues. From germline, CDR1 is MDHEN and CDR2 SYDVKM. J was trimmed by 1 base and V by 4 bases; bases with no gene match: 5. The DNA for the CDR3 is TGTGCCAGCAGTTGGGGACAGGGAAAGTCCTACGAGCAGTACTTC. Its protein is CASSWGQGKSYEQYF. The variable domain in full, with the rest retrieved from reference TRBV28 and TRBJ2-7, is DVKVTQSSRYLVKRTGEKVFLECVQDMDHENMFWYRQDPGLGLRLIYFSYDVKMKEKGDIPEGYSVSREKKERFSLILESASTNQTSMYLCASSWGQGKSYEQYFGPGTRLTVT.

The V and J genes are TRBV28 and TRBJ2-2; 7 bases align to TRBD1. This CDR3 has 16 amino acids. Trimming at V came to 3 bases and at J to 3 bases, leaving 7 bases not matched to a gene. Germline loops: CDR1 MDHEN, CDR2 SYDVKM. The DNA of the CDR3 is TGTGCCAGCAGTTTCGCCGAGGGGGCACACACCGGGGAGCTGTTTTTT. It translates to CASSFAEGAHTGELFF.

The V gene is TRBV7-8, the J gene TRBJ1-5, with 10 bases fitting TRBD1. V was clipped by 3 bases and J by 3 bases; unmatched bases: 2. This CDR3 has 15 residues. CDR1 is SGHVS and CDR2 is FQNEAQ in the germline V gene. The CDR3 sequence is CASSFGTGANQPQHF. The CDR3 region has the DNA TGTGCCAGCAGCTTCGGGACAGGGGCCAATCAGCCCCAGCATTTT.

This rearrangement joins TRBV4-3 to TRBJ1-2, with no clear D. This CDR3 contains 15 residues. In germline, CDR1 is LGHNA, CDR2 YSLEER. V gave up 0 bases and J gave up 0 bases, with 8 bases separating them. CDR3 sequence: CASSQDPGANYGYTF. CDR3 DNA sequence: TGCGCCAGCAGCCAAGATCCGGGAGCTAACTATGGCTACACCTTC.

The chain carries TRBV9 and TRBJ2-1; D is undetermined. Trimming shortened V by 4 bases and J by 7 bases, and 12 bases separated the two germline ends. The CDR3 runs 13 residues. CDR1 and CDR2 (germline): SGDLS, YYNGEE. The CDR3 bases are TGTGCCAGCAGCTCACGTACAGAGAATGAGCAGTTCTTC. Translating gives CASSSRTENEQFF.

The V call is TRBV4-2, the J call TRBJ2-7, with D perhaps TRBD2 (6 bases). The CDR3 extends over 16 amino acids. Germline V gene sequence: CDR1 LGHNA, CDR2 YNFKEQ. Trimming stripped 0 bases from V and 1 base from J, with 13 bases between. CDR3 region: CASSQEEGTGSYEQYF. The CDR3, as DNA: TGTGCCAGCAGCCAAGAGGAGGGAACTGGGTCCTACGAGCAGTACTTC.

The J gene is TRBJ2-7, the V gene TRBV14; 7 bases align to TRBD2. The CDR3 length is 15 residues. J lost 4 bases, V lost 5 bases, and 11 bases had no gene match. Germline CDR1 and CDR2: SGHDN and FVKESK. DNA for the CDR3: TGTGCCAGCAGCAGCCGGGGCGGGGGATTATACGAGCAGTACTTC. Translation gives CASSSRGGGLYEQYF.

The chain couples TRBV6-6 to TRBJ1-1; possible D gene TRBD1, 6 bases. The CDR3 covers 15 residues. V was pared by 6 bases and J by 3 bases, with 17 bases between. The germline CDR1 and CDR2 sequences are MNHNY and SVGAGI (reference sequence). The CDR3 sequence: CASRPNTGLDTEAFF. The CDR3 DNA follows: TGTGCCAGCAGGCCCAACACAGGGTTGGACACTGAAGCTTTCTTT.

V is TRBV7-9 and J is TRBJ1-4, with no clear D. V was clipped by 1 base and J by 6 bases, with 6 bases between them. CDR3 length: 13 amino acids. Germline CDR1 reads SEHNR; CDR2 reads FQNEAQ (reference sequence). This CDR3 reads CASSLESDEKLFF. For the CDR3, the DNA is TGTGCCAGCAGCTTAGAGTCGGATGAAAAACTGTTTTTT.

The chain recombines TRBV2 with TRBJ1-4; the D gene is possibly TRBD1 (5 bases). Trimming took off 3 bases at V and 0 bases at J, with 14 bases between the two ends. The germline gives CDR1 SNHLY, CDR2 FYNNEI. This CDR3 has 17 amino acids. As DNA, the CDR3 is TGTGCCAGCAGTGATAGTCAGGACAAAGCAACTAATGAAAAACTGTTTTTT. It encodes CASSDSQDKATNEKLFF.

V usage is TRBV27 and J usage is TRBJ1-1; TRBD1 agrees at 8 bases. The CDR3 totals 14 residues. V was clipped by 4 bases and J by 11 bases; unmatched bases: 12. Per the germline V gene, CDR1 is MNHEY and CDR2 is SMNVEV (reference sequence). This chain's CDR3 is CASSSLDRAEDAFF. The CDR3 nucleotides read TGTGCCAGCAGTTCTCTGGACAGGGCTGAGGACGCTTTCTTT.

J is TRBJ2-3 and V is TRBV16; D is unclear. The CDR3 length is 12 residues. Germline loops: CDR1 KGHSY, CDR2 FQNENV. Trimming removed 4 bases from V and 2 bases from J, with 4 bases in between. Here the CDR3 DNA reads TGTGCCAGCAGCCCAAACACAGATACGCAGTATTTT. Its translation is CASSPNTDTQYF.

This clone was recorded once. J is TRBJ1-2 and V is TRBV4-3; D is perhaps TRBD1 (6 bases). The CDR3 runs to 17 residues. Germline values: CDR1 LGHNA, CDR2 YSLEER. V shed 0 bases and J shed 5 bases, with 19 bases lying between them. This chain's CDR3 is CASSQDYMVQGRYGYTF. Here the CDR3 DNA reads TGCGCCAGCAGCCAAGATTATATGGTACAGGGCCGATATGGCTACACCTTC.

The V gene is TRBV4-3, the J gene TRBJ1-1; 8 bases match TRBD1. Looked up from germline, CDR1 is LGHNA and CDR2 is YSLEER. There are 15 residues in the CDR3. The V and J ends lost 1 base and 1 base, in that order; junction bases with no gene match: 2. For the CDR3, the DNA is TGCGCCAGCAGCCAAGGGACAGGGCCGAACACTGAAGCTTTCTTT. This gives the protein CASSQGTGPNTEAFF.

The chain carries TRBV28 and TRBJ2-3; TRBD2 matches 8 bases. Germline V CDR1 and CDR2: MDHEN, SYDVKM. The CDR3 has 16 residues. Germline trimming cut 2 bases from V and 2 bases from J; bases unmatched to any gene: 6. This CDR3 reads CASSLIAGSYTDTQYF. The CDR3 nucleotides are TGTGCCAGCAGTTTAATAGCGGGGAGCTACACAGATACGCAGTATTTT.

This chain connects TRBV4-3 to TRBJ2-5; 12 bases line up with TRBD2. The CDR3 consists of 19 residues. Germline V CDR1 and CDR2: LGHNA, YSLEER. V dropped 0 bases and J dropped 4; count of bases not matched to a gene: 12. In DNA, the CDR3 is TGCGCCAGCAGCCAAGAATTGCTAGCGGGGGGGCGTGTCAGAGAGACCCAGTACTTC. Translation gives CASSQELLAGGRVRETQYF.

The gene calls are TRBV9 and TRBJ1-1; D is ambiguous. The V gene's germline CDR1 is SGDLS and CDR2 YYNGEE. This CDR3 is built from 16 residues. V was pared by 3 bases and J by 5 bases, with 20 bases between. CDR3 nucleotide sequence: TGTGCCAGCAGCGCCCTTCCTCCCTCGGGGTTTACTGAAGCTTTCTTT. Amino acids: CASSALPPSGFTEAFF.

CDR3: CASSTAGGSTDTQYF. The DNA of the CDR3 is TGTGCCAGCAGCACAGCGGGGGGCAGCACAGATACGCAGTATTTT. The chain recombines TRBV13 with TRBJ2-3, with 9 bases lining up with TRBD2. V lost 5 bases and J lost 0; bases outside the gene matches: 3. The CDR3 sequence is 15 residues long. The V gene's germline CDR1 is PRHDT and CDR2 FYEKMQ (reference sequence).

This chain joins TRBV10-3 and TRBJ1-3; D is uncertain. CDR3 length equals 13 residues. V was cut by 6 bases and J by 3 bases, with 9 bases left in between. Germline-derived CDR1 and CDR2 are ENHRY and SYGVKD. The CDR3 loop reads CAIRSTDGNTIYF. CDR3 nucleotide sequence: TGTGCCATCAGATCAACAGATGGAAACACCATATATTTT.

This clone appeared once. The chain is built from TRBV4-3 and TRBJ1-2; 7 nucleotides agree with TRBD1. The CDR3 spans 18 residues. Germline V gene sequence: CDR1 LGHNA, CDR2 YSLEER. V lost 0 bases, J lost 8 bases, and 18 bases stayed unmatched. The CDR3 DNA follows: TGCGCCAGCAGCCAAGACCTTGAACAGGGGTACTGGTCGAGAGGCTACACCTTC. Its translation is CASSQDLEQGYWSRGYTF.

The chain employs TRBV5-6 and TRBJ2-7; 10 nucleotides match TRBD1. V was clipped by 0 bases and J by 2 bases; unmatched bases: 2. CDR1 is SGHDT and CDR2 is YYEEEE in the germline V gene. This CDR3 is built from 15 residues. As DNA, the CDR3 is TGTGCCAGCAGCTTGGCCGACAGGGGGCCCTACGAGCAGTACTTC. Its translation: CASSLADRGPYEQYF. Filled out from reference TRBV5-6 and TRBJ2-7, the complete variable domain reads DAGVTQSPTHLIKTRGQQVTLRCSPKSGHDTVSWYQQALGQGPQFIFQYYEEEERQRGNFPDRFSGHQFPNYSSELNVNALLLGDSALYLCASSLADRGPYEQYFGPGTRLTVT.